The 31 T cell receptor beta chains reported below all come from one sample, sequenced in a study of memory CD4+ T cells and cytomegalovirus serostatus. Single viable CD3+CD4+CD8-CD45RO+ cells were sorted as the memory CD4+ T cells. Assay: immunoSEQ multiplex PCR; the TCRdb copy retains only in-frame clones and omits some. Among under 55,000 clones listed, around 78% were seen once. Sequencing used memory CD4+ T cells from blood. These receptors were collected from an adult in good health and CMV-seronegative.

This chain joins TRBV6-1 and TRBJ2-4, with 7 bases identical to TRBD2. V lost 3 bases, J lost 1 base, and 9 bases stayed unmatched. The CDR3 consists of 17 residues. CDR1 is MNHNS, CDR2 SASEGT, per germline. The CDR3 bases are TGTGCCAGCAGTGAGGTGGGAGCGGGGTTGGCCAAAAACATTCAGTACTTC. Protein product: CASSEVGAGLAKNIQYF.

The chain combines TRBV6-1 with TRBJ1-1; D is ambiguous. Germline CDR1 reads MNHNS; CDR2 reads SASEGT. The CDR3 is 13 residues long. V lost 6 bases to trimming and J lost 2 bases, with 10 bases between them. Here the CDR3 DNA reads TGTGCCAGCAGCGCCGAACGAAACACTGAAGCTTTCTTT. Translated, it gives CASSAERNTEAFF.

This chain links TRBV6-4 with TRBJ2-3, with no clear D. Germline V gene lookup returns CDR1 MRHNA and CDR2 SNTAGT. CDR3 length: 14 amino acids. V was pared by 3 bases and J by 2 bases, with 9 bases between. The CDR3 loop is CASSEGYSTDTQYF. The CDR3 region has the DNA TGTGCCAGCAGTGAGGGCTATTCCACAGATACGCAGTATTTT.

The chain couples TRBV6-5 to TRBJ1-4; no firm D call. CDR3 size: 13 residues. Trimming left V 5 bases short and J 0 bases short, with 4 bases between. Looked up from germline, CDR1 is MNHEY and CDR2 is SVGAGI. The CDR3 here is CASSRTTNEKLFF. The CDR3, as DNA: TGTGCCAGCAGTAGAACAACTAATGAAAAACTGTTTTTT.

V and J are TRBV6-1 and TRBJ2-5, with TRBD2 as a possible D gene (5 bases). Trimming cost V 6 bases and J 4 bases, with 9 bases left between them. From germline, CDR1 is MNHNS and CDR2 SASEGT. This CDR3 has 12 amino acids. CDR3 residues: CASSKTRETQYF. CDR3 coding DNA: TGTGCCAGCAGCAAAACTAGAGAGACCCAGTACTTC.

This clone was recorded a few times. In the same sample, other DNA sequences code for this CDR3. This rearrangement joins TRBV7-2 to TRBJ1-3; 7 bases match TRBD1. The V gene's germline CDR1 is SGHTA and CDR2 FQGNSA. The CDR3 totals 16 residues. The trim removed 4 bases at V and 0 bases at J, leaving 6 bases unmatched. The CDR3 bases are TGTGCCAGCAGCTCCCTCAGGGGGGGCTCTGGAAACACCATATATTTT. Amino acids: CASSSLRGGSGNTIYF.

This clone was seen a handful of times. The chain has TRBV5-4 and TRBJ1-1, with 7 bases fitting TRBD1. The germline gives CDR1 SGHNT, CDR2 YYREEE (reference sequence). There are 14 residues in the CDR3. Losses at the gene ends were 4 bases for V and 1 base for J; bases not matched to a gene: 4. The CDR3 is CASSPRQGNTEAFF. CDR3 bases: TGTGCCAGCAGCCCCCGACAGGGGAACACTGAAGCTTTCTTT.

This clone was seen only a few times. CDR3 nucleotide sequence: TGTGCCAGCAGTACCCTGGCGGGGGCCTACAATGAGCAGTTCTTC. Translation gives CASSTLAGAYNEQFF. The chain joins TRBV6-5 to TRBJ2-1, with 7 bases fitting TRBD2. Germline-derived CDR1 and CDR2 are MNHEY and SVGAGI. The CDR3 is 15 residues long. With V trimmed by 5 bases and J by 2 bases, 6 bases remained unmatched.

The V and J genes are TRBV7-9 and TRBJ1-1; tentatively, D is TRBD1 (6 bases). Germline assignment: CDR1 SEHNR and CDR2 FQNEAQ (reference sequence). Trimming took off 3 bases at V and 6 bases at J, with 17 bases between the two ends. CDR3 size: 15 residues. The CDR3 here is CASSLASGASAEAFF. In nucleotides, the CDR3 is TGTGCCAGCAGCTTGGCCTCGGGGGCCTCAGCTGAAGCTTTCTTT. The variable domain in full, completed from reference TRBV7-9 and TRBJ1-1, reads DTGVSQNPRHKITKRGQNVTFRCDPISEHNRLYWYRQTLGQGPEFLTYFQNEAQLEKSRLLSDRFSAERPKGSFSTLEIQRTEQGDSAMYLCASSLASGASAEAFFGQGTRLTVV.

The rearrangement links TRBV9 to TRBJ2-2, with D unresolved. CDR1 and CDR2 (germline): SGDLS, YYNGEE. This CDR3 comprises 14 residues. V dropped 3 bases and J dropped 1 base, with 7 bases sitting between them. CDR3 bases: TGTGCCAGCAGCGGGGAAGGGAACACCGGGGAGCTGTTTTTT. Its translation: CASSGEGNTGELFF.

This clone has only one observation. This chain joins TRBV2 and TRBJ1-2; a possible D gene is TRBD1 (5 bases). Germline-derived CDR1 and CDR2 are SNHLY and FYNNEI. The CDR3 runs 12 residues. V was shortened by 4 bases and J by 10 bases, with 13 bases between the two germline ends. The CDR3 DNA reads as TGTGCCAGCAGTGCGCAGGGTAGTACCTACACCTTC. Translating gives CASSAQGSTYTF.

The chain recombines TRBV9 with TRBJ2-3; no definite D call. Trimming left V 2 bases short and J 2 bases short, with 6 bases between. CDR1 SGDLS and CDR2 YYNGEE come from the germline V gene. CDR3 size: 13 residues. The CDR3 loop reads CASSVLYTDTQYF. The CDR3 region has the DNA TGTGCCAGCAGCGTCCTTTACACAGATACGCAGTATTTT.

CDR3 DNA: TGCGCCAGCAGCCTCCGCGAGGTCAGAACGAACTACAATGAGCAGTTCTTC. Amino acids: CASSLREVRTNYNEQFF. The rearrangement joins TRBV5-1 to TRBJ2-1; the D is unclear. V was clipped by 4 bases and J by 3 bases, with 20 bases between them. The CDR3 covers 17 residues. CDR1 is SGHRS and CDR2 is YFSETQ in the germline V gene.

This clone is medium-sized (0.01 to 0.1%) by share. The rearrangement links TRBV6-4 to TRBJ2-1; 14 positions agree with TRBD2. The J segment lost 5 bases and the V segment lost 0 bases, leaving 9 bases of the junction unmatched. Germline V gene data show CDR1 as MRHNA and CDR2 as SNTAGT. The CDR3 has 19 residues. The CDR3: CASSDSFGTSGGRNNEQFF. CDR3 nucleotide sequence: TGTGCCAGCAGTGACTCGTTTGGGACTAGCGGGGGCCGAAACAATGAGCAGTTCTTC.

This clone was detected ten times or more. Its ends do not fully match the called genes, so a read error is possible. This sample also contains other DNA sequences that code for the same CDR3. This sequence joins TRBV7-7 and TRBJ2-2; the match to TRBD2 covers 8 bases. CDR3 length: 15 residues. Germline V gene data show CDR1 as SSHAT and CDR2 as FNYEAQ (reference sequence). CDR3 DNA: TGTGCTAGCAGCTTAGCGGGACTTAACACCGGGGAGCTGTTTTTT. Translating it yields CASSLAGLNTGELFF.

V gene TRBV10-2 combines with J gene TRBJ2-5; maybe TRBD2 (6 bases). V lost 2 bases and J 7 bases, leaving 8 bases between the germline ends. Germline V lookup: CDR1 WSHSY, CDR2 SAAADI. This CDR3 has 12 residues. For the CDR3, the DNA is TGCGCCAGCAGTGAGACCGGGGGGACCCAGTACTTC. This translates into CASSETGGTQYF.

J is TRBJ2-2 and V is TRBV7-2, with 14 bases lining up with TRBD2. Germline CDR1 reads SGHTA; CDR2 reads FQGNSA. CDR3 length: 19 residues. The ends lost 3 bases at V and 1 base at J; junction bases unmatched: 7. The DNA of the CDR3 is TGTGCCAGCAGCTTCCAGACTAGCGGGGGGGCCCGGAACACCGGGGAGCTGTTTTTT. Residues: CASSFQTSGGARNTGELFF.

The rearrangement uses TRBV10-1 and TRBJ2-7, with D possibly called TRBD1 or TRBD2 (5 bases each). V was clipped by 0 bases and J by 3 bases, with 12 bases between them. Germline V gene data show CDR1 as WNHNN and CDR2 as SYGVQD (reference sequence). There are 15 residues in the CDR3. The CDR3 nucleotides read TGCGCCAGCAGTGAGTCGAAGGGACGCGACTACGAGCAGTACTTC. This encodes CASSESKGRDYEQYF.

The J gene is TRBJ1-3, the V gene TRBV5-1; 8 bases match TRBD1. Germline loops: CDR1 SGHRS, CDR2 YFSETQ. Losses at the gene ends were 0 bases for V and 3 bases for J; bases not matched to a gene: 5. The length of the CDR3 is 16 residues. The CDR3 nucleotides are TGCGCCAGCAGCTTGGACGGCAGGGGGCTTGGAAACACCATATATTTT. The encoded protein is CASSLDGRGLGNTIYF.

V usage is TRBV6-1 and J usage is TRBJ2-1; 11 bases align to TRBD1. Germline CDR1 MNHNS, CDR2 SASEGT. V was clipped by 5 bases and J by 4 bases; unmatched bases: 4. The CDR3 has 15 residues. DNA for the CDR3: TGTGCCAGCAGTAAGGACAGGGGGCTTTACAATGAGCAGTTCTTC. Protein product: CASSKDRGLYNEQFF.

The chain uses TRBV7-3 and TRBJ1-2, with D perhaps TRBD1 (5 bases). The germline CDR1 and CDR2 sequences are SGHTA and FQGTGA. The CDR3 spans 13 residues. Trimming left V 5 bases short and J 4 bases short, with 11 bases between. The CDR3 DNA reads as TGTGCCAGCAGCCTGGACGGGACCTATGGCTACACCTTC. Translating it yields CASSLDGTYGYTF. The whole variable domain, filled in from reference TRBV7-3 and TRBJ1-2, reads GAGVSQTPSNKVTEKGKYVELRCDPISGHTALYWYRQSLGQGPEFLIYFQGTGAADDSGLPNDRFFAVRPEGSVSTLKIQRTERGDSAVYLCASSLDGTYGYTFGSGTRLTVV.

This chain joins TRBV28 and TRBJ1-1; 9 nucleotides align to TRBD1. CDR1 is MDHEN, CDR2 SYDVKM, per germline. This CDR3 is built from 16 residues. Trimming took 2 bases from V and 5 from J; bases not matched to a gene: 9. The CDR3 protein is CASSLRGTGRRTEAFF. The CDR3 region has the DNA TGTGCCAGCAGTTTACGGGGGACAGGGAGGAGGACTGAAGCTTTCTTT.

The V gene is TRBV9, the J gene TRBJ1-1; 12 nucleotides line up with TRBD1. V gave up 3 bases and J gave up 5 bases; unmatched junction bases: 14. The V gene's germline CDR1 is SGDLS and CDR2 YYNGEE. The CDR3 has 18 amino acids. The CDR3 loop is CASSDSRDRGLYGTEAFF. The CDR3, as DNA: TGTGCCAGCAGCGATAGCCGGGACAGGGGGCTTTACGGTACTGAAGCTTTCTTT.

This clone was recorded only once. Here the CDR3 reads CSVEDLGVGELFF. The CDR3, as DNA: TGCAGCGTTGAAGATTTGGGAGTAGGGGAGCTGTTTTTT. The chain combines TRBV29-1 with TRBJ2-2; possibly TRBD2 for D (5 bases). Germline-derived CDR1 and CDR2 are SQVTM and ANQGSEA. Trimming stripped 0 bases from V and 8 bases from J, with 10 bases between. The CDR3 is made up of 13 amino acids.

V usage is TRBV5-6 and J usage is TRBJ1-6; D unresolved. Trimming cost V 4 bases and J 7 bases, with 18 bases left between them. Per the germline V gene, CDR1 is SGHDT and CDR2 is YYEEEE. This CDR3 has 16 residues. Written as DNA, the CDR3 is TGTGCCAGCAGCCCCTTGGAAGGGCTCTGGAATTCACCCCTCCACTTT. Its translation is CASSPLEGLWNSPLHF.

In nucleotides, the CDR3 is TGTGCCAGCAGCGCAACCCTTCGGGGGACTAGCGGGAGGGCGGTTCCGGAGACCCAGTACTTC. Protein sequence: CASSATLRGTSGRAVPETQYF. The chain has TRBV9 and TRBJ2-5; 16 nucleotides align to TRBD2. CDR3 length equals 21 residues. From germline, CDR1 is SGDLS and CDR2 YYNGEE. The V segment lost 3 bases and the J segment 5 bases; nucleotides outside the gene matches: 19.

The V call is TRBV5-1, the J call TRBJ1-1; D is perhaps TRBD1 (5 bases). The V gene's germline CDR1 is SGHRS and CDR2 YFSETQ. Trimming pared 4 bases from V and 8 bases from J, leaving 21 bases between. This CDR3 has 15 amino acids. The CDR3 DNA is TGCGCCAGCAGCATGGGACTTCTGGCTCCCCTCGAAGCTTTCTTT. Its translation: CASSMGLLAPLEAFF.

V gene TRBV19 combines with J gene TRBJ1-1; D gene uncertain. The CDR3 sequence is 13 residues long. With 4 bases removed from V and 0 bases from J, the gap between germline ends came to 6 bases. Per germline, CDR1 LNHDA and CDR2 SQIVND (reference sequence). CDR3 loop: CASSRKMNTEAFF. The CDR3 DNA is TGTGCCAGTAGTAGAAAGATGAACACTGAAGCTTTCTTT. Full variable domain (remainder filled in from reference TRBV19 and TRBJ1-1): DGGITQSPKYLFRKEGQNVTLSCEQNLNHDAMYWYRQDPGQGLRLIYYSQIVNDFQKGDIAEGYSVSREKKESFPLTVTSAQKNPTAFYLCASSRKMNTEAFFGQGTRLTVV.

This chain joins TRBV27 and TRBJ2-7, with D possibly TRBD1 on 5 matching bases. The germline V gene has CDR1 MNHEY and CDR2 SMNVEV (reference sequence). The V and J ends lost 5 bases and 1 base respectively, with 12 bases between them. The CDR3 spans 14 residues. DNA of the CDR3: TGTGCCAGCAGTGCCCTCAGGGAATCCTACGAGCAGTACTTC. This encodes CASSALRESYEQYF.

This chain links TRBV6-1 with TRBJ1-5; TRBD1 agrees at 7 bases. This CDR3 has 13 amino acids. Trimming at V came to 6 bases and at J to 4 bases, leaving 3 bases not matched to a gene. Germline V gene data show CDR1 as MNHNS and CDR2 as SASEGT. CDR3 DNA sequence: TGTGCCAGCAGGCGGGACAGTAATCAGCCCCAGCATTTT. Translated, it gives CASRRDSNQPQHF.

V and J are TRBV28 and TRBJ1-5, with D possibly matching TRBD1 (5 bases). The CDR3 length is 20 residues. V lost 6 bases, J lost 5 bases, and 32 bases lay in between. Germline V gene data show CDR1 as MDHEN and CDR2 as SYDVKM. CDR3 loop: CASSLYTGPWRGENDQPQHF. Here the CDR3 DNA reads TGTGCCAGCAGCCTTTATACTGGCCCTTGGAGGGGCGAAAATGATCAGCCCCAGCATTTT.